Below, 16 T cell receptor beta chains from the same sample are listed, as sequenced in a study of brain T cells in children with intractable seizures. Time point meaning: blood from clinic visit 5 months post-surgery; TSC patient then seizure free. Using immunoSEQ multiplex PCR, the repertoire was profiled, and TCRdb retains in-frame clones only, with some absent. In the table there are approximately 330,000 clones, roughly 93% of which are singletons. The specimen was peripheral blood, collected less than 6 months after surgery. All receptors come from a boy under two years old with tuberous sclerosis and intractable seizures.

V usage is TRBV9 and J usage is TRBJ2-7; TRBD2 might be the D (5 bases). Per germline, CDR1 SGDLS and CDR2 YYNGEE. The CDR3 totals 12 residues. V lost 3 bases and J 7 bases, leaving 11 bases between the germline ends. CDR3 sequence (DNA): TGTGCCAGCAGCGCGGCAGAGGGAGAGCAGTACTTC. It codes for CASSAAEGEQYF.

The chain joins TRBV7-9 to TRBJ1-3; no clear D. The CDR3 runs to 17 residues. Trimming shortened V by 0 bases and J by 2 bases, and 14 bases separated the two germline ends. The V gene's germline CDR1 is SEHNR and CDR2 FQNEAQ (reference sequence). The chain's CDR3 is CASSLAGNILAGNTIYF. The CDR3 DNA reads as TGTGCCAGCAGCTTAGCGGGGAATATACTCGCTGGAAACACCATATATTTT.

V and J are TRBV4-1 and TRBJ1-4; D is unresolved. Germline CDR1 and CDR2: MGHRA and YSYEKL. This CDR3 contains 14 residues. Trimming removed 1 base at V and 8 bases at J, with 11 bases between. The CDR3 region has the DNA TGCGCCAGCAGCCAAGCCGGGGTAGGGGAAAAACTGTTTTTT. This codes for CASSQAGVGEKLFF.

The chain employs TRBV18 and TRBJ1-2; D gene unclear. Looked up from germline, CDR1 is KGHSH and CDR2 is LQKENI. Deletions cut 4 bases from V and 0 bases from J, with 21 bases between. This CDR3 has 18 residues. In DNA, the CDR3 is TGTGCCAGCTCACTGAGGGTTCGCTCCCCAGACTCTAACTATGGCTACACCTTC. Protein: CASSLRVRSPDSNYGYTF.

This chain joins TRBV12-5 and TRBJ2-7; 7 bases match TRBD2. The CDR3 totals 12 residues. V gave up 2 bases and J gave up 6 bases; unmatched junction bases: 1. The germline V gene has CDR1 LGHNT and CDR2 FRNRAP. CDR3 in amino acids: CASGLWEGEQYF. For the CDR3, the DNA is TGTGCTAGTGGTTTGTGGGAGGGCGAGCAGTACTTC.

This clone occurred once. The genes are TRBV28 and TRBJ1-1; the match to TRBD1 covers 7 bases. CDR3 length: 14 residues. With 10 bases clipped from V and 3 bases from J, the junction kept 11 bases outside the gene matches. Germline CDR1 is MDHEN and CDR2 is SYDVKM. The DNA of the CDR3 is TGTGCCACCGCACCCGGGACAGTCCACACTGAAGCTTTCTTT. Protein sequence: CATAPGTVHTEAFF.

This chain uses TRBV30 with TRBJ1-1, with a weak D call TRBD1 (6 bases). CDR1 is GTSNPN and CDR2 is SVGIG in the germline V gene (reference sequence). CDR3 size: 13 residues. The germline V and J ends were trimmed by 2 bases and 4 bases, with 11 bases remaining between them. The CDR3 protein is CAWSTGRSTEAFF. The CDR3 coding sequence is TGTGCCTGGAGTACAGGGAGGTCCACTGAAGCTTTCTTT. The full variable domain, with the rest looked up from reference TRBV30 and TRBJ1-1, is SQTIHQWPATLVQPVGSPLSLECTVEGTSNPNLYWYRQAAGRGLQLLFYSVGIGQISSEVPQNLSASRPQDRQFILSSKKLLLSDSGFYLCAWSTGRSTEAFFGQGTRLTVV.

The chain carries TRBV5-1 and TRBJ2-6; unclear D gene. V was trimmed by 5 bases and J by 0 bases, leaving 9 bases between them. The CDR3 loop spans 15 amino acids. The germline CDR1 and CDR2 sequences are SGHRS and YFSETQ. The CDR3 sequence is CASRGQVSGANVLTF. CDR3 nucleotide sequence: TGCGCCAGCAGAGGTCAGGTCTCTGGGGCCAACGTCCTGACTTTC.

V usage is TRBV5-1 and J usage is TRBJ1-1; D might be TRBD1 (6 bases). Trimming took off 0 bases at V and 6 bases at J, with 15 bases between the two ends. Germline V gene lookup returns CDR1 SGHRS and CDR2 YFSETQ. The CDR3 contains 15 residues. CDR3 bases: TGCGCCAGCAGCTTGGTTCTAAGCAGGGGAGCTGAAGCTTTCTTT. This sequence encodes CASSLVLSRGAEAFF.

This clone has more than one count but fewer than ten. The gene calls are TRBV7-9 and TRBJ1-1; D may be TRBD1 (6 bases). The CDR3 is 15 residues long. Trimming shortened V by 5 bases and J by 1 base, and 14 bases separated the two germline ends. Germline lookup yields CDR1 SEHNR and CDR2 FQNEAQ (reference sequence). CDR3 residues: CASSTRTDTNTEAFF. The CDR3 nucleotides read TGTGCCAGCAGCACTAGGACAGATACGAACACTGAAGCTTTCTTT.

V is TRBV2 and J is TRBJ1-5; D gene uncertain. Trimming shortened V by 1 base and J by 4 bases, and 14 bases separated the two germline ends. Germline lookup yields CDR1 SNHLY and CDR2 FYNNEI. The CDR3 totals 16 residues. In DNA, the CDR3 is TGTGCCAGCAGTGAAGGTACAGTCCCACAGAATCAGCCCCAGCATTTT. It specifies CASSEGTVPQNQPQHF.

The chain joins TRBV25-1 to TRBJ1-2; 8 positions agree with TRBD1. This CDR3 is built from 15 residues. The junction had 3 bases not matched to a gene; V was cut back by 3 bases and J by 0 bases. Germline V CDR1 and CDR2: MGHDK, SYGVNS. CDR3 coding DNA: TGTGCCAGCAGTGACCGGGACAGGTCTAACTATGGCTACACCTTC. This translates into CASSDRDRSNYGYTF.

The CDR3 loop is CASSQEDGYEQYF. The CDR3 DNA sequence: TGCGCCAGCAGCCAGGAGGACGGCTACGAGCAGTACTTC. This chain connects TRBV4-1 to TRBJ2-7; D perhaps matches TRBD2 (5 bases). The CDR3 runs to 13 residues. Germline V CDR1 and CDR2: MGHRA, YSYEKL. V was clipped by 3 bases and J by 3 bases, with 9 bases between them.

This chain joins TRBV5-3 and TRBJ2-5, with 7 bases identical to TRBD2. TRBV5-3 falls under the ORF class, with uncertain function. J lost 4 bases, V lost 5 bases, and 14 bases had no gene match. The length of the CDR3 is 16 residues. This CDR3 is CARSPLVSGGTETQYF. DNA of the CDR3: TGTGCCAGAAGTCCGCTTGTTTCGGGGGGAACAGAGACCCAGTACTTC.

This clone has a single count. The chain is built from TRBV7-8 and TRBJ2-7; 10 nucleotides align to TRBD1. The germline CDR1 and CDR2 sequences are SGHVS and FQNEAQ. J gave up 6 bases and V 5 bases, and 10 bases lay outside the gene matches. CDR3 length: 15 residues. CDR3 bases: TGTGCCAGCAGCGTAAGGGGGACAGGGGTCTCCGAGCAGTACTTC. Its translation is CASSVRGTGVSEQYF.

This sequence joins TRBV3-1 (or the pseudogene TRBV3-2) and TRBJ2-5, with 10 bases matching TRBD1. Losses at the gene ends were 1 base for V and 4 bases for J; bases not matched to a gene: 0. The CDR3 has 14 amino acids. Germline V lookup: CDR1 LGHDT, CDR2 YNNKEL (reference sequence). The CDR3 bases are TGTGCCAGCAGCCAAGGGACAGGGGGAGAGACCCAGTACTTC. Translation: CASSQGTGGETQYF.